A single sample gave rise to the 20 T cell receptor beta chains below, sequenced in a study of cytomegalovirus exposure and HLA in healthy donors. Vbeta (60) and Jbeta (13) primers were used in the PCR. Measured with immunoSEQ multiplex PCR; TCRdb has only the in-frame clones, and not every one. The sample includes a few hundred thousand clones, approximately 80% of them seen just once. Material for sequencing was PBMCs. Source of these receptors: a man in his forties in good health and CMV-seronegative.

This chain joins TRBV10-3 and TRBJ1-6; D unresolved. Germline-derived CDR1 and CDR2 are ENHRY and SYGVKD. This CDR3 is built from 16 residues. V lost 2 bases to trimming and J lost 5 bases, with 13 bases between them. The CDR3 DNA reads as TGTGCCATCAGTGAGACTTATGTGAGGGATAATTCACCCCTCCACTTT. As protein: CAISETYVRDNSPLHF.

The rearrangement joins TRBV7-2 to TRBJ1-3; tentative D call: TRBD1 (5 bases). From germline, CDR1 is SGHTA and CDR2 FQGNSA. Trimming removed 2 bases from V and 2 bases from J, with 10 bases in between. CDR3 length equals 15 residues. CDR3 sequence reads: CASSLILQAGNTIYF. DNA for the CDR3: TGTGCCAGCAGCTTAATCCTACAGGCTGGAAACACCATATATTTT.

V and J are TRBV13 and TRBJ1-1, with TRBD1 matching 10 bases. Trimming cost V 7 bases and J 6 bases; bases outside gene matches: 8. The CDR3 sequence is 14 residues long. Germline assignment: CDR1 PRHDT and CDR2 FYEKMQ (reference sequence). DNA for the CDR3: TGTGCCAGCATCAAGGGACAGGGGATGCCTGAAGCTTTCTTT. Its translation is CASIKGQGMPEAFF.

The chain joins TRBV7-8 to TRBJ2-1, with 8 bases lining up with TRBD2. V gave up 3 bases and J gave up 4 bases; unmatched junction bases: 5. The CDR3 sequence is 15 residues long. Per germline, CDR1 SGHVS and CDR2 FQNEAQ. The CDR3 coding sequence is TGTGCCAGCAGCTTCGGACTAGCAGGTTACAATGAGCAGTTCTTC. The encoded protein is CASSFGLAGYNEQFF. Filled out from reference TRBV7-8 and TRBJ2-1, the complete variable domain reads GAGVSQSPRYKVAKRGQDVALRCDPISGHVSLFWYQQALGQGPEFLTYFQNEAQLDKSGLPSDRFFAERPEGSVSTLKIQRTQQEDSAVYLCASSFGLAGYNEQFFGPGTRLTVL.

V gene TRBV28 combines with J gene TRBJ1-2, with 10 bases aligning to TRBD1. Trimming took 6 bases from V and 10 from J; bases not matched to a gene: 8. The CDR3 is 13 amino acids. Germline assignment: CDR1 MDHEN and CDR2 SYDVKM. The CDR3 is CASSGGQGYDYTF. CDR3 bases: TGTGCCAGCAGCGGGGGACAGGGGTACGACTACACCTTC.

The chain is built from TRBV19 and TRBJ1-2; 7 nucleotides match TRBD1. V lost 7 bases to trimming and J lost 5 bases; unmatched junction nucleotides: 10. This CDR3 has 14 amino acids. Germline-derived CDR1 and CDR2 are LNHDA and SQIVND (reference sequence). The DNA for the CDR3 is TGTGCCAGTAAAGACCTAGACAGGGAATATGGCTACACCTTC. Protein sequence: CASKDLDREYGYTF.

The chain employs TRBV5-1 and TRBJ1-2, with 10 positions matching TRBD1. Germline trimming cut 5 bases from V and 2 bases from J; bases unmatched to any gene: 12. The germline gives CDR1 SGHRS, CDR2 YFSETQ. CDR3 size: 17 residues. Written as DNA, the CDR3 is TGCGCCAGCAGGCACCGGGACAGGGGAGAGGTGAACTATGGCTACACCTTC. Translated, it gives CASRHRDRGEVNYGYTF.

This rearrangement joins TRBV5-6 to TRBJ2-7, with 10 bases identical to TRBD1. CDR1 and CDR2 (germline): SGHDT, YYEEEE. The CDR3 has 14 residues. V lost 2 bases to trimming and J lost 4 bases; unmatched junction nucleotides: 3. CDR3 region: CASSFRDRGYEQYF. The CDR3 DNA is TGTGCCAGCAGCTTCCGGGACAGGGGTTACGAGCAGTACTTC.

V usage is TRBV28 and J usage is TRBJ1-4, with D perhaps matching TRBD1 (6 bases). Germline V gene sequence: CDR1 MDHEN, CDR2 SYDVKM. The V gene lost 6 bases and the J gene lost 2 bases, with 10 bases spanning the gap. The CDR3 has 14 amino acids. The CDR3 sequence is CASRGRGTNEKLFF. The CDR3 nucleotides read TGTGCCAGCAGAGGGAGGGGGACTAATGAAAAACTGTTTTTT.

The V call is TRBV7-2, the J call TRBJ2-7, with a tentative D call TRBD2 (6 bases). Germline V lookup: CDR1 SGHTA, CDR2 FQGNSA. The germline V and J ends were trimmed by 5 bases and 0 bases, with 20 bases remaining between them. This CDR3 has 17 amino acids. CDR3 region: CASSPRVSGPASYEQYF. CDR3 DNA: TGTGCCAGCAGCCCCCGGGTGAGCGGGCCGGCCTCCTACGAGCAGTACTTC.

In its sample, this clone was seen a few times. The V gene is TRBV10-1, the J gene TRBJ2-2, with 7 bases identical to TRBD2. J was trimmed by 5 bases and V by 4 bases; bases with no gene match: 4. This CDR3 is built from 14 residues. Germline values: CDR1 WNHNN, CDR2 SYGVQD (reference sequence). CDR3 bases: TGCGCCAGCAGTGGGGGGGGAAGAACCGGGGAGCTGTTTTTT. It is translated as CASSGGGRTGELFF.

CDR3 coding DNA: TGTGCCAGTAGTACACAACAGACCCAAGAGACCCAGTACTTC. Its protein product is CASSTQQTQETQYF. The chain joins TRBV19 to TRBJ2-5; D is ambiguous. The CDR3 extends over 14 amino acids. Per the germline V gene, CDR1 is LNHDA and CDR2 is SQIVND (reference sequence). Between the trimmed V and J ends, which lost 4 bases and 1 base, there was a span of 10 bases.

This clone was recorded once. The chain combines TRBV4-2 with TRBJ2-5; 11 nucleotides match TRBD2. Trimming removed 0 bases from V and 5 bases from J; junction bases left unmatched: 11. CDR1 and CDR2 (germline): LGHNA, YNFKEQ. The CDR3 covers 18 residues. CDR3 nucleotides: TGTGCCAGCAGCCAAGATTGGAGTAGCGGGAGGGCCGCGGAGACCCAGTACTTC. It encodes CASSQDWSSGRAAETQYF.

This chain connects TRBV25-1 to TRBJ2-1, with D possibly TRBD2 on 6 matching bases. Looked up from germline, CDR1 is MGHDK and CDR2 is SYGVNS. Between the trimmed V and J ends, which lost 7 bases and 8 bases, there was a span of 18 bases. The CDR3 is 14 residues long. CDR3 nucleotide sequence: TGTGCCAGCACTAGGGGAGGTGAGGGACATGAGCAGTTCTTC. This encodes CASTRGGEGHEQFF.

This clone was observed a handful of times. This chain uses TRBV7-9 with TRBJ1-1, with a weak D call TRBD1 (5 bases). V was trimmed by 0 bases and J by 2 bases, leaving 10 bases between them. Germline assignment: CDR1 SEHNR and CDR2 FQNEAQ (reference sequence). This CDR3 has 15 residues. The CDR3 is CASSLAPGINTEAFF. The CDR3 coding sequence is TGTGCCAGCAGCTTAGCCCCAGGGATTAACACTGAAGCTTTCTTT.

The gene calls are TRBV11-2 and TRBJ1-4; the D gene is possibly TRBD1 (6 bases). V lost 5 bases and J lost 0, with 10 bases in between. The CDR3 has 15 amino acids. Germline-derived CDR1 and CDR2 are SGHAT and FQNNGV. The CDR3 DNA reads as TGTGCCAGCAGCCCTAGACAGGCAACTAATGAAAAACTGTTTTTT. As protein: CASSPRQATNEKLFF.

The chain carries TRBV5-4 and TRBJ2-7; TRBD1 aligns across 8 bases. Germline V CDR1 and CDR2: SGHNT, YYREEE (reference sequence). The CDR3 spans 12 residues. V dropped 3 bases and J dropped 6; count of bases not matched to a gene: 2. Written as DNA, the CDR3 is TGTGCCAGCAGCTCCACAGGGGGCGAGCAGTACTTC. This sequence encodes CASSSTGGEQYF.

This sequence joins TRBV4-3 and TRBJ1-2, with 7 bases that match TRBD1. V was pared by 2 bases and J by 2 bases, with 5 bases of the junction left unmatched. There are 15 residues in the CDR3. Per germline, CDR1 LGHNA and CDR2 YSLEER. DNA of the CDR3: TGCGCCAGCAGCCAAACCGAGACAGGGAACTATGGCTACACCTTC. Amino acid sequence: CASSQTETGNYGYTF.

This chain connects TRBV27 to TRBJ2-1, with TRBD1 matching over 7 bases. CDR3 length equals 16 residues. J lost 2 bases, V lost 2 bases, and 6 bases had no gene match. Per germline, CDR1 MNHEY and CDR2 SMNVEV (reference sequence). DNA for the CDR3: TGTGCCAGCAGTTTAGGGCAGGGGGTGACCTACAATGAGCAGTTCTTC. Translating gives CASSLGQGVTYNEQFF.

Concerning this clone: Additional DNA sequences in this sample encode the identical CDR3. In DNA form, the CDR3 reads TGTGCCAGCAGCTTAGACAGGAATCAGCCCCAGCATTTT. Translated: CASSLDRNQPQHF. This chain links TRBV7-8 with TRBJ1-5, with a possible D match to TRBD1 (5 bases). The CDR3 is 13 amino acids. V lost 1 base and J lost 4, with 5 bases in between. CDR1 SGHVS and CDR2 FQNEAQ come from the germline V gene. Complete variable domain (other parts from reference TRBV7-8 and TRBJ1-5): GAGVSQSPRYKVAKRGQDVALRCDPISGHVSLFWYQQALGQGPEFLTYFQNEAQLDKSGLPSDRFFAERPEGSVSTLKIQRTQQEDSAVYLCASSLDRNQPQHFGDGTRLSIL.